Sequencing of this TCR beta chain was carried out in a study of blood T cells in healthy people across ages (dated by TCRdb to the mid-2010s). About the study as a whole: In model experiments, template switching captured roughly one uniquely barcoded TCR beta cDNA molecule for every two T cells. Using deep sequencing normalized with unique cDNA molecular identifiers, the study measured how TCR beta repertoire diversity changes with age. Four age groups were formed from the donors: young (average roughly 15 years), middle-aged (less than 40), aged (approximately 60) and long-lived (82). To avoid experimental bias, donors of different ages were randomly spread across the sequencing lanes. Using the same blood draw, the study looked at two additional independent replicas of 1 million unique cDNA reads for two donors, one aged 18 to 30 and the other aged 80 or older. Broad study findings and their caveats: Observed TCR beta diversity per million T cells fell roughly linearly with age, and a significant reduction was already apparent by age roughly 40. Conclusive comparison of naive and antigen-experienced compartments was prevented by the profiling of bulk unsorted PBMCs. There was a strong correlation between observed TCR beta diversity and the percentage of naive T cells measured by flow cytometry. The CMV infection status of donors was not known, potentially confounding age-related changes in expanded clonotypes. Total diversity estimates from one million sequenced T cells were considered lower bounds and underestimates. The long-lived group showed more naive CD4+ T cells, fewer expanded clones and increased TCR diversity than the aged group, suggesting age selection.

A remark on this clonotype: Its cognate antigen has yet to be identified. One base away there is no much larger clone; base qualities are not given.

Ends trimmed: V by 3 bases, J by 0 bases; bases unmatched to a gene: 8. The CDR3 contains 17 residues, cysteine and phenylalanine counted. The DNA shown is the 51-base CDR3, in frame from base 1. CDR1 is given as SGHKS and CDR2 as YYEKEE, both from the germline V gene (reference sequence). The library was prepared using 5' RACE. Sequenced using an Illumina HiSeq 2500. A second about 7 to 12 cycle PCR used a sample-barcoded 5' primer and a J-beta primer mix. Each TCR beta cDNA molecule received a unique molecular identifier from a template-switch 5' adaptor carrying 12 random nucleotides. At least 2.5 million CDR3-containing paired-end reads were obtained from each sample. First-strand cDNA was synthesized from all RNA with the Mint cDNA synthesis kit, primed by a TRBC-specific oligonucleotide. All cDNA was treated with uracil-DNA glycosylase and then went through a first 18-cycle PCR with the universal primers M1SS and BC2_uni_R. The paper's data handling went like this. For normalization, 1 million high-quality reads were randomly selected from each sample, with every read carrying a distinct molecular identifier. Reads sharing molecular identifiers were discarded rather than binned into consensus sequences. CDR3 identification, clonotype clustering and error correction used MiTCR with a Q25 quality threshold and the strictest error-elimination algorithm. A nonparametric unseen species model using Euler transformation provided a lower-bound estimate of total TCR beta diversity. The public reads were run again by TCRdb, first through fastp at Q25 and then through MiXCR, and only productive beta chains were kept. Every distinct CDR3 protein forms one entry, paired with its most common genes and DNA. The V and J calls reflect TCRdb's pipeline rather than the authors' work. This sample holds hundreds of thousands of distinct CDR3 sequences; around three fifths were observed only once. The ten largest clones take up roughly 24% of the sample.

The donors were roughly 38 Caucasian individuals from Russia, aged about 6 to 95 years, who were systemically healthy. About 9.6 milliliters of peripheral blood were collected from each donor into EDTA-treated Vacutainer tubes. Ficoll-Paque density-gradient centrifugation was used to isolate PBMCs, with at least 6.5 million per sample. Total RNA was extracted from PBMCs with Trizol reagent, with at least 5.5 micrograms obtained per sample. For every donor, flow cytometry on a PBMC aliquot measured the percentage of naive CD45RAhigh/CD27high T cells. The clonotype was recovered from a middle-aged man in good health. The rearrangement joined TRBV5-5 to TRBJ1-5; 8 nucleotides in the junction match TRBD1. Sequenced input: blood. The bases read TGTGCCAGCAGCTGGCGAATGGGACAGGATAGCAATCAGCCCCAGCATTTT. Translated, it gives CASSWRMGQDSNQPQHF.